This T cell receptor (beta chain) was profiled in a study of metastatic and nonmetastatic thyroid tumors. Across the study: It was across blood and tumor or nodule tissue from malignant and benign thyroid patients that repertoires were compared.

Germline trimming cut 6 bases from V and 5 bases from J; bases unmatched to any gene: 9. CDR3 length: 15 amino acids. Germline loops: CDR1 KGHSH, CDR2 LQKENI. Not a single patient had been given any form of treatment at any point before undergoing thyroid surgery. Findings and caveats of the study: The study reportedly found significantly higher TCR beta diversity in malignant thyroid tumors than benign nodules, in blood and tumor.

This clone was seen at least ten times. What it binds is unknown. TCRdb recomputed clones from the PCR reads via MiXCR. The sample carries some 17,000 clones, roughly 20% recorded once. The rearrangement uses TRBV18 and TRBJ2-2, with 7 bases matching TRBD2. This clonotype was sampled from a female donor with papillary thyroid cancer or a benign thyroid nodule (not recorded which). Some clones in this sample may be carry-over from other donors' samples. The sample comprised adjacent normal tissue. As DNA, the CDR3 is TGTGCCAGCTCGCAAGGACTAGGGAGAACCGGGGAGCTGTTTTTT. Its translation: CASSQGLGRTGELFF.